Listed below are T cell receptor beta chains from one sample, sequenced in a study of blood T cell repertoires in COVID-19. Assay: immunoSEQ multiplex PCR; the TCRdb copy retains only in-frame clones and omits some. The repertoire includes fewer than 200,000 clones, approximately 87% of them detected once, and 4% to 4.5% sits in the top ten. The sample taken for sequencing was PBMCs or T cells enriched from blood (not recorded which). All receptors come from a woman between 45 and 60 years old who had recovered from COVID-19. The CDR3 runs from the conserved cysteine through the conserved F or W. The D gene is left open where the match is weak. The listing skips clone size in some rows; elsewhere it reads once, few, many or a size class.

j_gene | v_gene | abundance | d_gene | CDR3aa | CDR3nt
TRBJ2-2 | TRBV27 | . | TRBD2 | CASSLSLAGGYGELFF | TGTGCCAGCAGTTTGTCGCTAGCGGGAGGTTACGGGGAGCTGTTTTTT
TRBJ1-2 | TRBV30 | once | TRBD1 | CAWGTGGGYTF | TGTGCCTGGGGCACAGGGGGAGGCTACACCTTC
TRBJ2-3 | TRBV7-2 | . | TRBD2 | CASLQGLAGYRRGDTQYF | TGTGCCAGTCTTCAGGGACTAGCGGGATATCGGAGGGGCGATACGCAGTATTTT
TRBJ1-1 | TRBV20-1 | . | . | CSASLRENHEAFF | TGCAGTGCTAGTCTGAGGGAAAACCATGAAGCTTTCTTT
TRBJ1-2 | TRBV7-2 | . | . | CASSLSPVGSDGYTF | TGTGCCAGCAGCTTATCTCCGGTAGGGAGCGACGGCTACACCTTC
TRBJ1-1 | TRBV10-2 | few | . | CASSEWGGTEAFF | TGCGCCAGCAGTGAGTGGGGGGGCACTGAAGCTTTCTTT
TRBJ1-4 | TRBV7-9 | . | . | CASRSTDEKLFF | TGTGCCAGCAGGTCAACAGATGAAAAACTGTTTTTT
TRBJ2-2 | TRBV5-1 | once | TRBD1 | CASRPGTGGTGELFF | TGCGCCAGCAGACCCGGGACAGGGGGCACCGGGGAGCTGTTTTTT
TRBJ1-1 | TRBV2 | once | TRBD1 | CASRPKTGVNTEAFF | TGTGCCAGCAGACCAAAGACAGGGGTGAACACTGAAGCTTTCTTT
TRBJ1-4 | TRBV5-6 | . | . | CASSLWAANEKLFF | TGTGCCAGCAGCTTGTGGGCAGCAAATGAAAAACTGTTTTTT
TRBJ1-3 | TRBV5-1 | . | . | CASSLAGDTGNTIYF | TGCGCCAGCAGCTTGGCCGGAGATACTGGAAACACCATATATTTT
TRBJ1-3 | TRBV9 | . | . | CASTPGVSGNTIYF | TGTGCCAGCACCCCGGGGGTCTCTGGAAACACCATATATTTT
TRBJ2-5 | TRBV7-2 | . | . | CASSLWGQTTQETQYF | TGTGCCAGCAGCTTATGGGGGCAGACTACTCAAGAGACCCAGTACTTC
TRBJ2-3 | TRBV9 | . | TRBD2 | CASSVGVAGGPDTQYF | TGTGCCAGCAGCGTAGGGGTAGCGGGGGGCCCAGATACGCAGTATTTT
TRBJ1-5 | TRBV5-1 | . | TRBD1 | CASSSGQGDQPQHF | TGCGCCAGCAGCTCGGGACAGGGAGATCAGCCCCAGCATTTT
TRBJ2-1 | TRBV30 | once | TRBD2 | CAWTPLGRGQANEQFF | TGTGCCTGGACCCCCCTTGGGAGGGGCCAAGCGAATGAGCAGTTCTTC
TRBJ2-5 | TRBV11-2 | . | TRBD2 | CASSLWTSGSFETQYF | TGTGCCAGCAGCTTATGGACTAGCGGGAGTTTTGAGACCCAGTACTTC
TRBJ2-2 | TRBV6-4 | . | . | CASSYRVGDGELFF | TGTGCCAGCAGTTACAGGGTCGGGGACGGGGAGCTGTTTTTT
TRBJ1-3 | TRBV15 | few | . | CATSRVPGSGNTIYF | TGTGCCACCAGCAGAGTGCCAGGATCTGGAAACACCATATATTTT